The rows below give T cell receptor beta chains drawn from one sample of a study of human T cells and chemical hapten exposure. TCRdb itself ran the RACE reads through MiXCR, one entry per CDR3 protein. The table lists around 92,000 distinct CDR3 sequences, approximately 10% of them singletons. The sequences come from whole blood, collected in connection with sensitization to the hapten diphenylcyclopropenone (DPC). The receptors come from a woman aged 60-70 years with alopecia areata. Some clones in this sample may be carry-over from other donors' samples. Each CDR3 is given with its conserved first and last residue. A D gene is named only where the DNA matches it firmly. Expanded clones get a size class; other rows say once, few or many, or leave the size out.

>TRBJ1-4|TRBV7-9|-|many
TGTGCCAGCAGCCCTAGGTCTTGGGATCCTAATGAAAAACTGTTTTTT
CASSPRSWDPNEKLFF
>TRBJ2-3|TRBV9|TRBD2|-
TGTGCCAGCAGCGTAGGACCGGCGGGAGGCACAGATACGCAGTATTTT
CASSVGPAGGTDTQYF
>TRBJ1-5|TRBV3-1|-|-
TGTGCCAGCAGCGTCCGGGACTCCAATCAGCCCCAGCATTTT
CASSVRDSNQPQHF
>TRBJ2-1|TRBV27|-|few
TGTGCCAGCAGTTTAGGGCAGGGACCTTACAATGAGCAGTTCTTC
CASSLGQGPYNEQFF
>TRBJ2-5|TRBV29-1|-|many
TGCAGCGTTCCCTCAACTACCGGGGAGACCCAGTACTTC
CSVPSTTGETQYF
>TRBJ2-5|TRBV15|-|-
TGTGCCACCAGCATTGACACAGGGCAAGAGACCCAGTACTTC
CATSIDTGQETQYF
>TRBJ2-5|TRBV6-6|-|few
TGTGCCAGCCAGGGGGGGCAAGAGACCCAGTACTTC
CASQGGQETQYF
>TRBJ2-2|TRBV11-1|TRBD1|many
TGTGCCAGCAGCTTAGCGCCGACAGGGGAAGCCGGGGAGCTGTTTTTT
CASSLAPTGEAGELFF
>TRBJ1-6|TRBV3-1|-|many
TGTGCCAGCAGCCAAGGGCAGGTTAATTCACCCCTCCACTTT
CASSQGQVNSPLHF
>TRBJ1-6|TRBV5-4|TRBD1|-
TGTGCCAGCAGCTCGACAGGGGGCAATTCACCCCTCCACTTT
CASSSTGGNSPLHF
>TRBJ2-3|TRBV4-1|-|few
TGCGCCAGCAGCCCCCGGAGGGGGACAGATACGCAGTATTTT
CASSPRRGTDTQYF
>TRBJ2-3|TRBV5-1|-|many
TGCGCCAGCAGCTTGGTTGTGGGGGGAGGTTCAGATACGCAGTATTTT
CASSLVVGGGSDTQYF
>TRBJ1-2|TRBV6-6|-|many
TGTGCCAGCACCTCAACGGGGACAAGCTATGGCTACACCTTC
CASTSTGTSYGYTF
>TRBJ1-4|TRBV18|-|-
TGTGCCAGCTCACCACCTGGTTATGGGACTAATGAAAAACTGTTTTTT
CASSPPGYGTNEKLFF
>TRBJ1-5|TRBV4-1|-|many
TGCGCCAGCAGCCAGGGACCTATGGATCAGCCCCAGCATTTT
CASSQGPMDQPQHF
>TRBJ2-7|TRBV29-1|-|few
TGCAGCGTTAAGGGGGTCTTCCCACAGCCCTCCTACGAGCAGTACTTC
CSVKGVFPQPSYEQYF
>TRBJ2-1|TRBV10-3|-|-
TGTGCCATCACCCAAGTGGGGAGCAATGAGCAGTTCTTC
CAITQVGSNEQFF
>TRBJ2-2|TRBV6-5|-|few
TGTGCCAGCAGGGGGAACAGGGCTCGCACCGGGGAGCTGTTTTTT
CASRGNRARTGELFF
>TRBJ1-5|TRBV4-1|TRBD1|few
TGCGCCAGCAGGAAGTGGACAGGGAGATTCAATCAGCCCCAGCATTTT
CASRKWTGRFNQPQHF
>TRBJ1-5|TRBV19|-|many
TGTGCCAGTAGTGACGAGTTCGATCAGCCCCAGCATTTT
CASSDEFDQPQHF
>TRBJ2-6|TRBV5-1|-|few
TGCGCCAGCAGCGCGGACACCTCTGGGGCCAACGTCCTGACTTTC
CASSADTSGANVLTF
>TRBJ2-7|TRBV5-1|TRBD1|few
TGCGCCAGCGAGGGACAGGGGGCAGGGGAGCAGTACTTC
CASEGQGAGEQYF
>TRBJ2-1|TRBV5-1|-|-
TGCGCCAGCAGCTTGTTCGCGACTAGGGGCAATGAGCAGTTCTTC
CASSLFATRGNEQFF
>TRBJ2-7|TRBV7-2|TRBD2|many
TGTGCCAGCAGCACCCCTAGCGGGGGGTCTGAGCAGTACTTC
CASSTPSGGSEQYF
>TRBJ1-1|TRBV7-9|TRBD1|-
TGTGCCAGCAGCTCGACAGGGTTCACTGAAGCTTTCTTT
CASSSTGFTEAFF
>TRBJ1-2|TRBV5-1|-|few
TGCGCCAGCAGCCCGGACAGCCATGGCTACACCTTC
CASSPDSHGYTF
>TRBJ2-1|TRBV29-1|-|-
TGCAGCCTCCGACTGGGAACCAATGAGCAGTTCTTC
CSLRLGTNEQFF
>TRBJ2-3|TRBV7-2|-|many
TGTGCCAGCAGCTTTTACAGTGGGGGACGCACAGATACGCAGTATTTT
CASSFYSGGRTDTQYF
>TRBJ1-1|TRBV11-1|-|many
TGTGCCAGCAGCTTACGGGCAGGGAGAAACACTGAAGCTTTCTTT
CASSLRAGRNTEAFF
>TRBJ2-7|TRBV10-3|TRBD1|few
TGTGCCATCAGTGTCGGGACAGGGGGCGAGCAGTACTTC
CAISVGTGGEQYF
>TRBJ1-2|TRBV6-6|-|many
TGTGCCAGCAGTCATCCGGGATCCCTCAATGGTGGCTACACCTTC
CASSHPGSLNGGYTF
>TRBJ2-7|TRBV7-8|-|-
TGTGCCAGCAGCATCCCTGGAGTGGGAATAGGACGGGACGAGCAGTACTTC
CASSIPGVGIGRDEQYF
>TRBJ1-5|TRBV5-1|-|-
TGCGCCAGCAGCTTGGCCCCGGGCCTAGACAATCAGCCCCAGCATTTT
CASSLAPGLDNQPQHF
>TRBJ1-2|TRBV27|TRBD1|many
TGTGCCAGCAGTCACACAGGGGGCGCAACCTATGGCTACACCTTC
CASSHTGGATYGYTF
>TRBJ2-7|TRBV4-1|TRBD1|few
TGCGCCAGCAGCCAACAACTTGGACAGGACCTCTACGAGCAGTACTTC
CASSQQLGQDLYEQYF
>TRBJ2-2|TRBV12-3/TRBV12-4|-|-
TGTGCCAGCAGTTTACTGACGGGGAACACCGGGGAGCTGTTTTTT
CASSLLTGNTGELFF
>TRBJ2-4|TRBV2|TRBD1|few
TGTGCCAGCAGGGACACAGGGGTTAGAAACATTCAGTACTTC
CASRDTGVRNIQYF
>TRBJ2-3|TRBV7-2|-|many
TGTGCCAGCAGCTTAGTGTCCCAGTCCACAGATACGCAGTATTTT
CASSLVSQSTDTQYF